The present TCR beta chain was sequenced within a study of Ad26.COV2.S vaccination and SARS-CoV-2 variants. Study-wide findings and caveats: Vaccine recipients showed a spike-specific TCR breadth that was higher than in placebo recipients.

Notes on this clone: What it binds is not known.

With V trimmed by 2 bases and J by 4 bases, 6 bases remained unmatched. The CDR3 loop spans 17 amino acids. Germline lookup yields CDR1 LGHNA and CDR2 YSLEER. TCRdb's copy holds only in-frame clones and misses some; the assay was immunoSEQ multiplex PCR. The sample yields under 95,000 clones, more than 70% seen once. The TCR sequence derives from a human donor who had recovered from COVID-19. This chain connects TRBV4-3 to TRBJ2-2, with 11 positions matching TRBD1. The input for sequencing was peripheral blood, taken after recovery from COVID-19. CDR3 region: CASSQLAGQGGTGELFF. CDR3 nucleotide sequence: TGCGCCAGCAGCCAACTAGCGGGACAGGGGGGCACCGGGGAGCTGTTTTTT.